This T cell receptor beta chain was sequenced during a study of CD8 T cells in Susac syndrome. Reverse transcription of about 0.5 to 1 ug RNA was carried out with random hexamers. Amplification of the TCR beta CDR3 was carried out by immunoSEQ multiplex PCR, which spanned a total of 54 Vbeta and 13 Jbeta segments. TCRdb called the immunoSEQ multiplex PCR reads again in MiXCR, with one record for every CDR3 protein. The sample has hundreds of thousands of distinct CDR3 sequences, around 93% seen once; the top ten hold around 0.16%. The CDR3 covers 14 residues. CDR1 is GTSNPN, CDR2 SVGIG, per germline (reference sequence). V dropped 8 bases and J dropped 7; count of bases not matched to a gene: 10. Findings of the study overall: There was no clonal expansion in the CD4+ T cell repertoires of Susac syndrome.

Details on this clonotype: Its target is not known.

The gene calls are TRBV30 and TRBJ2-1; 11 nucleotides line up with TRBD2. The sequence derives from a human donor with Susac syndrome. Source material: CD4+ T cells from PBMCs. The CDR3 region is CAGGDTSGGNEQFF. CDR3 coding DNA: TGTGCCGGAGGGGATACTAGCGGGGGAAATGAGCAGTTCTTC.